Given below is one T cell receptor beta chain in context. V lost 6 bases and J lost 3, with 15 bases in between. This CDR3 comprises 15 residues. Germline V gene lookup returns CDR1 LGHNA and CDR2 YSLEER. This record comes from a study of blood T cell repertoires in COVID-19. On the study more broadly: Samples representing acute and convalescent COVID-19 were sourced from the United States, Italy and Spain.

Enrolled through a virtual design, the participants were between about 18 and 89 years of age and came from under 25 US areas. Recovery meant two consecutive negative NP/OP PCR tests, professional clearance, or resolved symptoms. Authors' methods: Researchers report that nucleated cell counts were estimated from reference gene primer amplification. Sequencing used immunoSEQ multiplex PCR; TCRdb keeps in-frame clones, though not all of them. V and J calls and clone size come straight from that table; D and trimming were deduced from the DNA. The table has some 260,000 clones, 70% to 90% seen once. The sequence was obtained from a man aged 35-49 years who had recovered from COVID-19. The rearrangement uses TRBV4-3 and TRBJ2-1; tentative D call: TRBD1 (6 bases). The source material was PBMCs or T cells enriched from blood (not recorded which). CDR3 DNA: TGCGCCAGCAGTGACTCAGGGGATTTCTACAATGAGCAGTTCTTC. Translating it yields CASSDSGDFYNEQFF.